This T cell receptor (beta chain) was captured by sequencing in a study of cytomegalovirus exposure and HLA in healthy donors. 60 Vbeta and 13 Jbeta primers were used in PCR. The assay was immunoSEQ multiplex PCR, and TCRdb's table has in-frame clones only and misses some. The data hold 75,000 to 80,000 clones, with less than 80% observed a single time. Sequenced: PBMCs. The clonotype was recovered from a woman in her thirties or forties in good health and CMV-seropositive.

CDR3 loop: CASSLPGALKYF. The CDR3 DNA reads as TGTGCCAGCAGCCTCCCAGGGGCCCTAAAGTATTTT. The chain links TRBV5-4 to TRBJ2-3, with a possible D match to TRBD1 (6 bases). This CDR3 region has 12 residues. Germline-derived CDR1 and CDR2 are SGHNT and YYREEE (reference sequence). Trimming removed 4 bases from V and 13 bases from J, with 16 bases in between.